The entry below gives a single T cell receptor beta chain sequence along with its context. This CDR3 has 13 amino acids. Looked up from germline, CDR1 is MNHEY and CDR2 is SMNVEV (reference sequence). Trimming cost V 7 bases and J 8 bases; bases outside gene matches: 7. CD4+ and CD8+ T cells were sorted from PBMCs stained for CD3, CD4 and CD8. This entry is derived from a study of CD8+ T cells in alopecia areata. In each case, RNA was isolated and then reverse transcribed into cDNA as the sequencing template. Only in-frame clones appear in the TCRdb table, and some are missing; sequencing was by immunoSEQ multiplex PCR. The profile shows roughly 200,000 clones, 56% of them singletons.

The sequence came from a human donor in good health. The J gene is TRBJ2-1, the V gene TRBV27, with 8 nucleotides matching TRBD2. The sequencing sample was made of CD8+ T cells sorted from blood. In DNA form, the CDR3 reads TGTGCCAGCATCCGAGCGGGGGACGATGAGCAGTTCTTC. As protein: CASIRAGDDEQFF.